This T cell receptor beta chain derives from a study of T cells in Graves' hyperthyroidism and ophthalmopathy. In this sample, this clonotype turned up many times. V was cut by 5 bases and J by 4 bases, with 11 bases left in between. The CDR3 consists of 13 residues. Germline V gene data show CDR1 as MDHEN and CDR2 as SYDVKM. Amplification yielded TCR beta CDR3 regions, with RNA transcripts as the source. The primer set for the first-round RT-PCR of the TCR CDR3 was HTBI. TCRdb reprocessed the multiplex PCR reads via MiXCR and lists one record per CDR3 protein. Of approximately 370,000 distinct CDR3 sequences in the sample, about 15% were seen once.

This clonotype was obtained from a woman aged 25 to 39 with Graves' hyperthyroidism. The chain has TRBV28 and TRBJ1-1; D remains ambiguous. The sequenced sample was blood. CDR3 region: CASSPPEGTEAFF. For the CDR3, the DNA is TGTGCCAGCAGTCCCCCAGAGGGCACTGAAGCTTTCTTT. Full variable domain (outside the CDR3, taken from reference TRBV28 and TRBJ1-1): DVKVTQSSRYLVKRTGEKVFLECVQDMDHENMFWYRQDPGLGLRLIYFSYDVKMKEKGDIPEGYSVSREKKERFSLILESASTNQTSMYLCASSPPEGTEAFFGQGTRLTVV.